This entry is about one T cell receptor (beta chain). CDR1 DFQATT and CDR2 SNEGSKA come from the germline V gene (reference sequence). This CDR3 comprises 11 residues. Deletions cut 3 bases from V and 7 bases from J, with 9 bases between. The protocol was immunoSEQ multiplex PCR, while the TCRdb copy is restricted to in-frame clones and leaves out a portion. The sample holds over 150,000 clones, approximately 80% seen once. The participants were between about 18 and 90 years old and came from about two dozen US areas. Two negative PCRs, clearance, or symptom resolution were required of recovered Cohort 3 donors. This sample was taken from a study of blood T cell repertoires in COVID-19. Study-level background: Samples of COVID-19 (acute and convalescent) were obtained from the United States, Italy and Spain. T cells, B-cell-depleted T cells, or PBMCs provided the cDNA or gDNA that served as material.

This rearrangement joins TRBV20-1 to TRBJ1-1; tentatively, D is TRBD1 (5 bases). Sequenced input: PBMCs or T cells enriched from blood (not recorded which). The sequence was obtained from a woman aged 45-59 years who had recovered from COVID-19. CDR3 amino acids: CSASLQGEAFF. In DNA form, the CDR3 reads TGCAGTGCTAGCCTCCAGGGTGAAGCTTTCTTT.